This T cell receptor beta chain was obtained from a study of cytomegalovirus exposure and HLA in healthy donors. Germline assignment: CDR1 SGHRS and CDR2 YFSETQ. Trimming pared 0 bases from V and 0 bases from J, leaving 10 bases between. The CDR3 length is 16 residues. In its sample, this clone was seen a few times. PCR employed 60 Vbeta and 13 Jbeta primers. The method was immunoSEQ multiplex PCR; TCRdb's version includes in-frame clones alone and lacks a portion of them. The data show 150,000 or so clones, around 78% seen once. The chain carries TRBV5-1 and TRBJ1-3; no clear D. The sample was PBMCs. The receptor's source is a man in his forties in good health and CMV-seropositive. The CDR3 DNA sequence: TGCGCCAGCAGCTTGGTCGGAGCCATCTCTGGAAACACCATATATTTT. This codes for CASSLVGAISGNTIYF.